What follows describes a single T cell receptor (beta chain). This entry belongs to a study of CD8+CD57+ T cells in acquired aplastic anemia. The CDR3 loop spans 14 amino acids. Deletions cut 2 bases from V and 3 bases from J, with 13 bases between. The germline V gene encodes CDR1 DFQATT and CDR2 SNEGSKA (reference sequence). Genomic DNA templated the TCR beta VDJ and CDR3 profiling. Via MiXCR, TCRdb re-called the reads, giving one row per CDR3 protein. The repertoire has about 420,000 distinct CDR3 sequences, under 80% of them found once; the top ten carry 3.5% to 4.5%. The chain has TRBV20-1 and TRBJ1-2; D perhaps matches TRBD1 (6 bases). Sequencing input: sorted CD4+, CD8+, or CD8+CD57+ T cells (not recorded which) from PBMCs. The sequence was obtained from a human donor in good health, serving as a control. The CDR3 reads CSARTPGADYGYTF. CDR3 coding DNA: TGCAGTGCTAGAACCCCAGGGGCAGACTATGGCTACACCTTC.